This T cell receptor (beta chain) was retrieved from a study of T cell responses to AZD1222 COVID-19 vaccine. The study's findings and limits: A mostly white British donor set with more females was recruited, and clonal diversity was possibly underestimated. The study found vaccine-associated CD4 TCRs spanning spike, dominant at 160-218 and 743-854. Two AZD1222 administrations were followed by greater Spike-specific TCR breadth and depth. At study baseline, merely five or six AZD1222 recipients were seropositive.

Clones were read by immunoSEQ multiplex PCR, and TCRdb kept only the in-frame ones, dropping some. The data hold over 140,000 clones, with 80% to 95% observed a single time. The CDR3 spans 14 residues. Per the germline V gene, CDR1 is LNHDA and CDR2 is SQIVND (reference sequence). The J segment lost 9 bases and the V segment lost 7 bases, leaving 11 bases of the junction unmatched. This clone was observed a single time. Antigen unknown. The receptor comes from an adult in good health. The sample here was peripheral blood, taken on day 0 of AZD1222 vaccination. This chain uses TRBV19 with TRBJ2-1; 8 bases are shared with TRBD2. The CDR3: CASIQAGGDGEQFF. The CDR3 region has the DNA TGTGCCAGTATACAGGCCGGGGGGGATGGTGAGCAGTTCTTC.